The 17 T cell receptor beta chains given below trace back to one sample, sequenced in a study of T cell responses to AZD1222 COVID-19 vaccine. TCRdb's table, derived via immunoSEQ multiplex PCR, lists solely in-frame clones and lacks some. The sample gives 100,000 or so clones, about 88% of which show up once; 16% is in the top ten. The sample in question was peripheral blood, obtained on day 0 of AZD1222 vaccination. The receptors originated from an adult in good health.

The chain employs TRBV19 and TRBJ2-1, with no clear D. The CDR3 covers 12 residues. V lost 2 bases and J 5 bases, leaving 4 bases between the germline ends. CDR1 is LNHDA, CDR2 SQIVND, per germline (reference sequence). The CDR3 sequence is CASSILDNEQFF. CDR3 bases: TGTGCCAGTAGTATACTCGACAATGAGCAGTTCTTC. Variable domain in full (rest from reference TRBV19 and TRBJ2-1): DGGITQSPKYLFRKEGQNVTLSCEQNLNHDAMYWYRQDPGQGLRLIYYSQIVNDFQKGDIAEGYSVSREKKESFPLTVTSAQKNPTAFYLCASSILDNEQFFGPGTRLTVL.

The CDR3 loop is CASSLLPSGGTGELFF. CDR3 nucleotides: TGCGCCAGCAGCTTGTTGCCTAGCGGGGGAACCGGGGAGCTGTTTTTT. This chain connects TRBV5-1 to TRBJ2-2, with TRBD2 matching over 10 bases. The V and J ends lost 1 base and 5 bases, in that order; junction bases with no gene match: 5. The CDR3 totals 16 residues. Germline CDR1 is SGHRS and CDR2 is YFSETQ.

The chain carries TRBV6-5 and TRBJ2-7; 11 bases match TRBD2. The CDR3 runs 16 residues. Germline trimming cut 4 bases from V and 2 bases from J; bases unmatched to any gene: 7. Germline V gene data show CDR1 as MNHEY and CDR2 as SVGAGI. The CDR3 loop reads CASSSGTSGATYEQYF. CDR3 bases: TGTGCCAGCAGTTCCGGGACTAGCGGAGCAACCTACGAGCAGTACTTC.

The gene calls are TRBV24-1 and TRBJ2-3, with D perhaps matching TRBD1 (6 bases). CDR1 is KGHDR and CDR2 is SFDVKD in the germline V gene. There are 17 residues in the CDR3. V lost 4 bases to trimming and J lost 1 base, with 17 bases between them. Here the CDR3 DNA reads TGTGCCACCAGTGACTCATCCGGGACATCACGCACAGATACGCAGTATTTT. Protein sequence: CATSDSSGTSRTDTQYF.

As concerns this clone: The junction and the germline gene differ at one end; a read error may be behind it. The chain carries TRBV30 and TRBJ1-1; no definite D call. The CDR3 has 9 amino acids. The germline V gene encodes CDR1 GTSNPN and CDR2 SVGIG (reference sequence). The CDR3 spells CAWRTPRSW. The CDR3, as DNA: TGTGCCTGGAGGACACCGCGTTCTTGG.

This clone was seen just once. V is TRBV10-3 and J is TRBJ2-1, with 8 bases matching TRBD2. This CDR3 comprises 15 residues. Germline CDR1 is ENHRY and CDR2 is SYGVKD. The V and J ends lost 2 bases and 2 bases, in that order; junction bases with no gene match: 2. The CDR3 spells CAISETAGAYNEQFF. The CDR3, as DNA: TGTGCCATCAGTGAGACAGCGGGAGCCTACAATGAGCAGTTCTTC.

This clone appeared once. The chain has TRBV6-4 and TRBJ2-2, with a possible D match to TRBD1 (5 bases). Trimming took off 3 bases at V and 6 bases at J, with 11 bases between the two ends. This CDR3 is built from 14 residues. The V gene's germline CDR1 is MRHNA and CDR2 SNTAGT. Written as DNA, the CDR3 is TGTGCCAGCAGTGAGGGGCAGGCGTCCGGGGAGCTGTTTTTT. Protein: CASSEGQASGELFF.

V and J are TRBV7-2 and TRBJ1-4, with D uncertain. The CDR3 runs to 13 residues. V was trimmed by 5 bases and J by 8 bases, leaving 12 bases between them. CDR1 is SGHTA, CDR2 FQGNSA, per germline. The CDR3 DNA follows: TGTGCCAGCAGCAATCCGACAAGCGAAAAACTGTTTTTT. The encoded protein is CASSNPTSEKLFF.

This clone was seen a handful of times. This chain uses TRBV19 with TRBJ1-2, with 7 nucleotides matching TRBD1. Germline CDR1 is LNHDA and CDR2 is SQIVND (reference sequence). With 6 bases clipped from V and 2 bases from J, the junction kept 6 bases outside the gene matches. This CDR3 contains 14 residues. The CDR3 sequence is CASSRDRVNYGYTF. CDR3 coding DNA: TGTGCCAGTAGCCGGGACAGAGTCAACTATGGCTACACCTTC.

This clone has only one observation. The chain employs TRBV28 and TRBJ1-2, with D possibly matching TRBD1 (6 bases). Trimming removed 4 bases at V and 8 bases at J, with 8 bases between. The CDR3 extends over 11 amino acids. Germline V CDR1 and CDR2: MDHEN, SYDVKM. The CDR3 DNA is TGTGCCAGCAGTTACAGGGACGGCTACACCTTC. The encoded protein is CASSYRDGYTF.

The V gene is TRBV29-1, the J gene TRBJ2-1, with TRBD1 matching over 12 bases. The germline V gene has CDR1 SQVTM and CDR2 ANQGSEA. CDR3 length: 12 residues. The trim removed 7 bases at V and 9 bases at J, leaving 4 bases unmatched. The CDR3 nucleotides read TGCAGCGCCGGGACAGGGGGCGGTGAGCAGTTCTTC. Translated: CSAGTGGGEQFF.

The chain has TRBV10-3 and TRBJ1-5; D is unclear. The CDR3 has 12 residues. V was clipped by 4 bases and J by 5 bases, with 6 bases between them. Germline V lookup: CDR1 ENHRY, CDR2 SYGVKD. The CDR3 DNA is TGTGCCATCAGTGTTACAGATCAGCCCCAGCATTTT. Translation: CAISVTDQPQHF.

This clone has more than one count but fewer than ten. V is TRBV19 and J is TRBJ1-2; 8 positions agree with TRBD1. Trimming cost V 9 bases and J 5 bases; bases outside gene matches: 8. CDR1 and CDR2 from the germline V gene are LNHDA and SQIVND (reference sequence). There are 13 residues in the CDR3. DNA for the CDR3: TGTGCCAGACAGGACAGGGCATATTATGGCTACACCTTC. Translated, it gives CARQDRAYYGYTF.

V and J are TRBV7-9 and TRBJ1-6; 9 nucleotides line up with TRBD1. This CDR3 spans 14 amino acids. Trimming at V came to 5 bases and at J to 11 bases, leaving 7 bases not matched to a gene. The V gene's germline CDR1 is SEHNR and CDR2 FQNEAQ (reference sequence). The CDR3 here is CASSRGDREAPLHF. The CDR3 bases are TGTGCCAGCAGCCGGGGGGACAGGGAGGCACCCCTCCACTTT.

The gene calls are TRBV7-9 and TRBJ1-2; no reliable D call. CDR3 length equals 13 residues. Germline CDR1 SEHNR, CDR2 FQNEAQ (reference sequence). The ends were cut back, 1 base at V and 5 bases at J, with 8 bases in the middle. The CDR3: CASSLGTEYGYTF. CDR3 DNA sequence: TGTGCCAGCAGCTTAGGGACGGAGTATGGCTACACCTTC. Complete variable domain (other parts from reference TRBV7-9 and TRBJ1-2): DTGVSQNPRHKITKRGQNVTFRCDPISEHNRLYWYRQTLGQGPEFLTYFQNEAQLEKSRLLSDRFSAERPKGSFSTLEIQRTEQGDSAMYLCASSLGTEYGYTFGSGTRLTVV.

The V gene is TRBV6-5, the J gene TRBJ2-4, with 11 bases fitting TRBD1. Looked up from germline, CDR1 is MNHEY and CDR2 is SVGAGI. The V segment lost 5 bases and the J segment 2 bases; nucleotides outside the gene matches: 2. The CDR3 is 15 residues long. The CDR3 protein is CASSRDRGTKNIQYF. The CDR3 nucleotides read TGTGCCAGCAGTAGGGACAGGGGGACCAAAAACATTCAGTACTTC.

The chain has TRBV6-6 and TRBJ1-3; D may be TRBD1 (5 bases). V lost 5 bases, J lost 0 bases, and 17 bases lay in between. The germline gives CDR1 MNHNY, CDR2 SVGAGI (reference sequence). The CDR3 runs to 17 residues. CDR3 nucleotide sequence: TGTGCCAGCAGTCTGCACCGGGGGGGGACCTCTGGAAACACCATATATTTT. Translation gives CASSLHRGGTSGNTIYF.